This T cell receptor (beta chain) was observed in a study of persistence of HIV-infected CD4 T cells. The study, taken as a whole, reports: Proviral oligoclonality tracked with TCR oligoclonality within the same sorted cells.

Sequencing used immunoSEQ version 4 in survey mode. Libraries were prepared by immunoSEQ multiplex PCR; TCRdb keeps only in-frame clonotypes and omits some of them. This sample yields fewer than 35,000 clones, of which 82% are seen a single time; under 6.5% belongs to the top ten. Lysates of CMV-infected fibroblasts at approximately 10 ug/mL stimulated these cells. Sorted nonresponding memory CD4+ T cells were CD40L-negative, CD69-negative, CD45RO-high. This clone was found a few times. Its antigen is currently unknown. CDR1 SGHRS and CDR2 YFSETQ come from the germline V gene. The CDR3 length is 14 residues. V dropped 1 base and J dropped 6; count of bases not matched to a gene: 4.

The rearrangement joins TRBV5-1 to TRBJ1-2; 9 bases agree with TRBD1. The sequences come from CD4+ T cells sorted from PBMCs after roughly 18-hour stimulation, collected from a patient who received antiretroviral therapy. This sequence was found in an adult woman with HIV who was CMV-seropositive. Here the CDR3 reads CASSLKGQGHGYTF. DNA of the CDR3: TGCGCCAGCAGCTTGAAGGGACAGGGTCATGGCTACACCTTC.